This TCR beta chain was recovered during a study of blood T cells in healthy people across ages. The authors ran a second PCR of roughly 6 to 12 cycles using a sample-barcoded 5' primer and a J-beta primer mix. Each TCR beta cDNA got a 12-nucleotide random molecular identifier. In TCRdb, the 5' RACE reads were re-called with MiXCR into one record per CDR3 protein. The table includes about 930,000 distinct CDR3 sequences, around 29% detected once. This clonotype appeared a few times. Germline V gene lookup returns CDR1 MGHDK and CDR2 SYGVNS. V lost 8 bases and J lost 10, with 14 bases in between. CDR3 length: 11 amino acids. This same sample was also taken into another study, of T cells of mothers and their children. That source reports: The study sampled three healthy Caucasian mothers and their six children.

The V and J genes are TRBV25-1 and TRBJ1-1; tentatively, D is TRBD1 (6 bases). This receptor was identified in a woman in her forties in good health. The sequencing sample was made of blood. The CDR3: CASQGRGGAFF. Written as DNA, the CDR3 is TGTGCCAGCCAGGGTAGAGGGGGAGCTTTCTTT.